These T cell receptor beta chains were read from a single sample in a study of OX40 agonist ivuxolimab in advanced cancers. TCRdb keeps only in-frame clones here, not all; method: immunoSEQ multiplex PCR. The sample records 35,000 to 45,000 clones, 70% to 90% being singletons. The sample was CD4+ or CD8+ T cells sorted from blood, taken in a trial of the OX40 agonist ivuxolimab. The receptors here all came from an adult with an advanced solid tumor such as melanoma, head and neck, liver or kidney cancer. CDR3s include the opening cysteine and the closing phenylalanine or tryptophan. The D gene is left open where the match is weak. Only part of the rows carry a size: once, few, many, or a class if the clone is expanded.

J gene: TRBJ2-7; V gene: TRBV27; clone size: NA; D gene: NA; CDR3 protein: CASSFPPDRNSYEQYF; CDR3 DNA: TGTGCCAGCAGTTTTCCCCCGGACAGAAACTCCTACGAGCAGTACTTC
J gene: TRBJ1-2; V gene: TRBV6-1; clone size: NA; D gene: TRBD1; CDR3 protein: CASSEGTGLHYGYTF; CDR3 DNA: TGTGCCAGCAGTGAAGGGACAGGCCTTCACTATGGCTACACCTTC
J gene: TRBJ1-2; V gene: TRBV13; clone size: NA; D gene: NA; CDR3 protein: CASSPPDSGRNGYTF; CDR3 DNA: TGTGCCAGCAGCCCCCCTGATTCAGGGAGGAATGGCTACACCTTC
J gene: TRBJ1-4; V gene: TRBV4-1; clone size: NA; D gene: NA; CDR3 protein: CASSQSGGNEKLFF; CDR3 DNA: TGCGCCAGCAGCCAATCCGGCGGGAATGAAAAACTGTTTTTT
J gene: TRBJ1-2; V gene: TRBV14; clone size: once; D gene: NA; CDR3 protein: CASSLTGNYGYTF; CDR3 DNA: TGTGCCAGCAGCCTGACAGGAAACTATGGCTACACCTTC
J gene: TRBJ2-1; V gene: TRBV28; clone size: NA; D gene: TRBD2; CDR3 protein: CAPSSPPGLAGGRPYNEQFF; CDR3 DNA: TGTGCCCCCTCGTCCCCTCCGGGACTAGCGGGGGGGCGACCCTACAATGAGCAGTTCTTC
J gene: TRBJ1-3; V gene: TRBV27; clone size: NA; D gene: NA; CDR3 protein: CASRPSTNSGNTIYF; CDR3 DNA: TGTGCCAGCCGACCTAGTACAAACTCTGGAAACACCATATATTTT
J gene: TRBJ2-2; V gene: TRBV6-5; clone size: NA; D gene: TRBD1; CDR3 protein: CASSGQGVTGELFF; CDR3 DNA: TGTGCCAGCAGTGGACAGGGGGTTACCGGGGAGCTGTTTTTT
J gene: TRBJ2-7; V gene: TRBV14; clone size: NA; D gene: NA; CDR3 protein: CASSQVWDPYEQYF; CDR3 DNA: TGTGCCAGCAGCCAAGTTTGGGATCCCTACGAGCAGTACTTC
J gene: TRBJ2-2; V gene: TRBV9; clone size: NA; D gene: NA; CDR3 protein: CASRDRGSAGELFF; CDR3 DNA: TGTGCCAGCAGGGATAGGGGGTCAGCCGGGGAGCTGTTTTTT
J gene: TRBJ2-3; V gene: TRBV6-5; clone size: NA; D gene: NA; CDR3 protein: CASSYSGGPGADTQYF; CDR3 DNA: TGTGCCAGCAGTTACTCGGGGGGGCCGGGGGCAGATACGCAGTATTTT
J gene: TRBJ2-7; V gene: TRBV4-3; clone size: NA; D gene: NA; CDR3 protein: CASSQERDQLYEQYF; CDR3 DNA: TGCGCCAGCAGCCAAGAGAGAGATCAATTGTACGAGCAGTACTTC